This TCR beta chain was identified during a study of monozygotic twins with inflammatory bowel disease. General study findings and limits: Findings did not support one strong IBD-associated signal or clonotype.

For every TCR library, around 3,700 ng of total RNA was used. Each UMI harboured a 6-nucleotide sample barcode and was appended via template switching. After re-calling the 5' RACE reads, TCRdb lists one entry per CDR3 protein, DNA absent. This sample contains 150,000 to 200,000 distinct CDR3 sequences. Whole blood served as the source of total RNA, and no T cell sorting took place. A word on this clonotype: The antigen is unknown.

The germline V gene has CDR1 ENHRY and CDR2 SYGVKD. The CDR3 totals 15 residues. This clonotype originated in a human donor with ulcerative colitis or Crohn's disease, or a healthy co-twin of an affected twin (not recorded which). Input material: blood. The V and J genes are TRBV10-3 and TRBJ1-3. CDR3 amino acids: CAISESGDSGNTIYF.